The 23 T cell receptor beta chains given below trace back to one sample, sequenced in a study of OX40 agonist ivuxolimab in advanced cancers. Method: immunoSEQ multiplex PCR; TCRdb's copy keeps in-frame clones and lacks some. The table has 67,000 or so clones, 70% to 90% seen once. Sample: CD4+ or CD8+ T cells sorted from blood, taken in a trial of the OX40 agonist ivuxolimab. The receptors stem from an adult with an advanced solid tumor such as melanoma, head and neck, liver or kidney cancer.

The chain uses TRBV6-6 and TRBJ1-1; D uncertain. Per germline, CDR1 MNHNY and CDR2 SVGAGI (reference sequence). V was cut by 2 bases and J by 8 bases, with 6 bases left in between. This CDR3 region has 11 residues. DNA for the CDR3: TGTGCCAGCAGTTACACATCCGAAGCTTTCTTT. Translating it yields CASSYTSEAFF.

The rearrangement joins TRBV6-5 to TRBJ1-6; D is perhaps TRBD1 (5 bases). The V end was cut by 0 bases, the J end by 6 bases, with 12 bases between. The CDR3 extends over 16 amino acids. CDR1 and CDR2 (germline): MNHEY, SVGAGI. CDR3 in DNA: TGTGCCAGCAGTTACTCAGGGGTCTTAAGTAATTCACCCCTCCACTTT. Its protein product is CASSYSGVLSNSPLHF.

V is TRBV7-8 and J is TRBJ2-1; 10 bases align to TRBD2. The V gene end was trimmed by 5 bases and the J gene end by 7 bases; junction bases not matched to a gene: 17. The germline gives CDR1 SGHVS, CDR2 FQNEAQ. There are 18 residues in the CDR3. The CDR3 DNA reads TGTGCCAGCAGCAAGGAGACGTCCGGGACTAGCGTAGCTAATGAGCAGTTCTTC. This sequence encodes CASSKETSGTSVANEQFF.

This sequence joins TRBV6-1 and TRBJ1-2; TRBD1 matches 9 bases. CDR3 length equals 15 residues. After removal of 2 bases from V and 8 bases from J, the junction contained 9 bases not matched to a gene. Germline lookup yields CDR1 MNHNS and CDR2 SASEGT. The CDR3 DNA is TGTGCCAGCAGTGAAACCGACAGGGGGAATTGGGGCTACACCTTC. Its translation is CASSETDRGNWGYTF.

V gene TRBV18 combines with J gene TRBJ1-4; 10 bases are shared with TRBD1. CDR3 length: 20 amino acids. The germline V gene has CDR1 KGHSH and CDR2 LQKENI. With 2 bases clipped from V and 0 bases from J, the junction kept 12 bases outside the gene matches. In DNA, the CDR3 is TGTGCCAGCTCACCAAACATTAGACAGGGGGCCTCCGCAACTAATGAAAAACTGTTTTTT. Amino acid sequence: CASSPNIRQGASATNEKLFF.

This clone was detected a few times. The rearrangement joins TRBV2 to TRBJ2-7, with D perhaps matching TRBD1 or TRBD2 (5 bases each). Looked up from germline, CDR1 is SNHLY and CDR2 is FYNNEI. V dropped 7 bases and J dropped 11 bases, with 27 bases sitting between them. The CDR3 sequence is 15 residues long. CDR3 coding DNA: TGTGCCAGCATTTTAGACATCTCCGGGACCAAGGACGAGTACTTC. Translating it yields CASILDISGTKDEYF.

CDR3 bases: TGTGCCAGCCGGAGGGGGGGAACCAGCTCCTACGAGCAGTACTTC. Its translation is CASRRGGTSSYEQYF. The chain joins TRBV6-6 to TRBJ2-7; D may be TRBD2 (7 bases). The CDR3 loop spans 15 amino acids. V gave up 8 bases and J gave up 0 bases, with 17 bases separating them. CDR1 and CDR2 (germline): MNHNY, SVGAGI (reference sequence).

This chain links TRBV18 with TRBJ1-2, with 7 positions matching TRBD1. Germline V lookup: CDR1 KGHSH, CDR2 LQKENI. With V trimmed by 2 bases and J by 4 bases, 7 bases remained unmatched. CDR3 length equals 15 residues. This chain's CDR3 is CASSPSTRGTYGYTF. The DNA of the CDR3 is TGTGCCAGCTCACCATCTACCAGGGGGACCTATGGCTACACCTTC.

This clone was picked up one time. The V call is TRBV28, the J call TRBJ1-1; tentative D call: TRBD1 (5 bases). The germline V gene encodes CDR1 MDHEN and CDR2 SYDVKM. CDR3 size: 14 residues. The V gene lost 2 bases and the J gene lost 5 bases, with 12 bases spanning the gap. CDR3 residues: CASSLGGYETEAFF. CDR3 nucleotide sequence: TGTGCCAGCAGTTTAGGGGGATACGAAACTGAAGCTTTCTTT.

The rearrangement uses TRBV5-8 and TRBJ1-2; D remains unclear. V lost 4 bases and J lost 8, with 9 bases in between. Germline V gene lookup returns CDR1 SGHTS and CDR2 YDEGEE. This CDR3 is built from 11 residues. CDR3 sequence reads: CASSPVRGYTF. The CDR3 nucleotides read TGTGCCAGCAGCCCCGTTCGGGGCTACACCTTC.

This chain joins TRBV6-6 and TRBJ1-5; possibly TRBD1 for D (5 bases). Looked up from germline, CDR1 is MNHNY and CDR2 is SVGAGI (reference sequence). V lost 7 bases to trimming and J lost 16 bases, with 20 bases between them. The CDR3 is 12 residues long. The CDR3 here is CASTSGTALIHF. The DNA of the CDR3 is TGTGCCAGCACCTCAGGGACGGCTCTAATCCATTTT.

V gene TRBV6-1 combines with J gene TRBJ1-1, with 7 bases lining up with TRBD1. The CDR3 is made up of 13 amino acids. The germline gives CDR1 MNHNS, CDR2 SASEGT. The V segment lost 5 bases and the J segment 5 bases; nucleotides outside the gene matches: 5. The CDR3 protein is CASSKGAGTEAFF. CDR3 DNA: TGTGCCAGCAGTAAGGGGGCGGGGACTGAAGCTTTCTTT.

The chain has TRBV21-1 and TRBJ2-7; TRBD2, the table's D call, lacks a check against the DNA. TRBV21-1 is noted as a pseudogene. There are 13 residues in the CDR3. The CDR3, as DNA: TGTGCCAGCAGCAAAGTAGCGGTCTACGAGCAGTACTTC. It specifies CASSKVAVYEQYF.

The chain recombines TRBV7-8 with TRBJ1-2; D ambiguous. From germline, CDR1 is SGHVS and CDR2 FQNEAQ. Trimming stripped 5 bases from V and 14 bases from J, with 24 bases between. The CDR3 runs 14 residues. The CDR3 here is CASSLWTEQTSRTF. CDR3 bases: TGTGCCAGCAGCCTATGGACGGAGCAGACTTCGCGTACCTTC. The entire variable domain, with the rest obtained from reference TRBV7-8 and TRBJ1-2, is as follows: GAGVSQSPRYKVAKRGQDVALRCDPISGHVSLFWYQQALGQGPEFLTYFQNEAQLDKSGLPSDRFFAERPEGSVSTLKIQRTQQEDSAVYLCASSLWTEQTSRTFGSGTRLTVV.

The chain is built from TRBV9 and TRBJ2-5; possible D gene TRBD2, 5 bases. The V gene's germline CDR1 is SGDLS and CDR2 YYNGEE. CDR3 length equals 15 residues. Trimming took 0 bases from V and 4 from J, leaving 13 bases between them. In DNA form, the CDR3 reads TGTGCCAGCAGCGTAGCTCCGGGGAGTGGAGAGACCCAGTACTTC. This translates into CASSVAPGSGETQYF.

The chain joins TRBV6-5 to TRBJ2-7; TRBD1 matches 10 bases. CDR1 and CDR2 (germline): MNHEY, SVGAGI. The CDR3 spans 13 residues. With 11 bases clipped from V and 6 bases from J, the junction kept 10 bases outside the gene matches. In DNA form, the CDR3 reads TGTGCCGCGCGGGGACAGGGGATACGCGAGCAGTACTTC. As protein: CAARGQGIREQYF.

The J gene is TRBJ1-6, the V gene TRBV28; 8 positions match TRBD1. V shed 4 bases and J 9 bases; nucleotides not matched to a gene: 8. The germline V gene encodes CDR1 MDHEN and CDR2 SYDVKM. CDR3 length: 15 residues. CDR3 sequence: CASSSDRELGSPLHF. The CDR3 coding sequence is TGTGCCAGCAGTTCGGACAGGGAACTAGGTTCACCCCTCCACTTT.

This clone occurred once. The chain is built from TRBV5-1 and TRBJ2-2; D remains unclear. CDR1 is SGHRS and CDR2 is YFSETQ in the germline V gene. The length of the CDR3 is 16 residues. V was shortened by 0 bases and J by 0 bases, with 9 bases between the two germline ends. CDR3 DNA: TGCGCCAGCAGCTTGGCCTCTGGGTCGAACACCGGGGAGCTGTTTTTT. Its translation: CASSLASGSNTGELFF. The full variable domain, completed using reference TRBV5-1 and TRBJ2-2, is KAGVTQTPRYLIKTRGQQVTLSCSPISGHRSVSWYQQTPGQGLQFLFEYFSETQRNKGNFPGRFSGRQFSNSRSEMNVSTLELGDSALYLCASSLASGSNTGELFFGEGSRLTVL.

The chain combines TRBV5-1 with TRBJ2-7, with TRBD1 as a possible D gene (6 bases). Germline CDR1 is SGHRS and CDR2 is YFSETQ. Trimming removed 1 base from V and 3 bases from J, with 8 bases in between. The CDR3 is 13 residues long. This CDR3 reads CASSLLQGYEQYF. CDR3 sequence (DNA): TGCGCCAGCAGCTTGCTACAGGGCTACGAGCAGTACTTC.

The CDR3 nucleotides are TGCGCCAGCAGCCAGGGGGGCAGGGTCAAAGAGACCCAGTACTTC. It specifies CASSQGGRVKETQYF. J is TRBJ2-5 and V is TRBV4-1; D assignment may be TRBD1 or TRBD2 (6 bases each). The germline gives CDR1 MGHRA, CDR2 YSYEKL. The CDR3 extends over 15 amino acids. Trimming took 3 bases from V and 3 from J, leaving 14 bases between them.

V gene TRBV25-1 combines with J gene TRBJ1-3, with 8 bases fitting TRBD1. There are 14 residues in the CDR3. The germline gives CDR1 MGHDK, CDR2 SYGVNS. V shed 6 bases, J shed 2 bases, and the junction held 3 bases outside the gene matches. Here the CDR3 DNA reads TGTGCCAGCAGGGACAGGGCTCCTGGAAACACCATATATTTT. Its translation: CASRDRAPGNTIYF. Using reference TRBV25-1 and TRBJ1-3 for the parts outside the CDR3, the full variable domain is EADIYQTPRYLVIGTGKKITLECSQTMGHDKMYWYQQDPGMELHLIHYSYGVNSTEKGDLSSESTVSRIRTEHFPLTLESARPSHTSQYLCASRDRAPGNTIYFGEGSWLTVV.

This clone is a singleton in its sample. The J gene is TRBJ2-7, the V gene TRBV5-4; D is perhaps TRBD1 (6 bases). Looked up from germline, CDR1 is SGHNT and CDR2 is YYREEE (reference sequence). The CDR3 loop spans 14 amino acids. The germline V and J ends were trimmed by 1 base and 6 bases, with 14 bases remaining between them. The CDR3 DNA sequence: TGTGCCAGCAGCTTGCTAGGGGGTAGGCTCGAGCAGTACTTC. It encodes CASSLLGGRLEQYF. The full variable domain, rest sourced from reference TRBV5-4 and TRBJ2-7, is ETGVTQSPTHLIKTRGQQVTLRCSSQSGHNTVSWYQQALGQGPQFIFQYYREEENGRGNFPPRFSGLQFPNYSSELNVNALELDDSALYLCASSLLGGRLEQYFGPGTRLTVT.

In DNA, the CDR3 is TGTGCCAGCAGTTTTAATTGGGACGGTAATCAGCCCCAGCATTTT. Translated: CASSFNWDGNQPQHF. This chain links TRBV28 with TRBJ1-5, with a weak D call TRBD1 (5 bases). The V gene's germline CDR1 is MDHEN and CDR2 SYDVKM. This CDR3 is built from 15 residues. Trimming took 3 bases from V and 4 from J, leaving 13 bases between them.